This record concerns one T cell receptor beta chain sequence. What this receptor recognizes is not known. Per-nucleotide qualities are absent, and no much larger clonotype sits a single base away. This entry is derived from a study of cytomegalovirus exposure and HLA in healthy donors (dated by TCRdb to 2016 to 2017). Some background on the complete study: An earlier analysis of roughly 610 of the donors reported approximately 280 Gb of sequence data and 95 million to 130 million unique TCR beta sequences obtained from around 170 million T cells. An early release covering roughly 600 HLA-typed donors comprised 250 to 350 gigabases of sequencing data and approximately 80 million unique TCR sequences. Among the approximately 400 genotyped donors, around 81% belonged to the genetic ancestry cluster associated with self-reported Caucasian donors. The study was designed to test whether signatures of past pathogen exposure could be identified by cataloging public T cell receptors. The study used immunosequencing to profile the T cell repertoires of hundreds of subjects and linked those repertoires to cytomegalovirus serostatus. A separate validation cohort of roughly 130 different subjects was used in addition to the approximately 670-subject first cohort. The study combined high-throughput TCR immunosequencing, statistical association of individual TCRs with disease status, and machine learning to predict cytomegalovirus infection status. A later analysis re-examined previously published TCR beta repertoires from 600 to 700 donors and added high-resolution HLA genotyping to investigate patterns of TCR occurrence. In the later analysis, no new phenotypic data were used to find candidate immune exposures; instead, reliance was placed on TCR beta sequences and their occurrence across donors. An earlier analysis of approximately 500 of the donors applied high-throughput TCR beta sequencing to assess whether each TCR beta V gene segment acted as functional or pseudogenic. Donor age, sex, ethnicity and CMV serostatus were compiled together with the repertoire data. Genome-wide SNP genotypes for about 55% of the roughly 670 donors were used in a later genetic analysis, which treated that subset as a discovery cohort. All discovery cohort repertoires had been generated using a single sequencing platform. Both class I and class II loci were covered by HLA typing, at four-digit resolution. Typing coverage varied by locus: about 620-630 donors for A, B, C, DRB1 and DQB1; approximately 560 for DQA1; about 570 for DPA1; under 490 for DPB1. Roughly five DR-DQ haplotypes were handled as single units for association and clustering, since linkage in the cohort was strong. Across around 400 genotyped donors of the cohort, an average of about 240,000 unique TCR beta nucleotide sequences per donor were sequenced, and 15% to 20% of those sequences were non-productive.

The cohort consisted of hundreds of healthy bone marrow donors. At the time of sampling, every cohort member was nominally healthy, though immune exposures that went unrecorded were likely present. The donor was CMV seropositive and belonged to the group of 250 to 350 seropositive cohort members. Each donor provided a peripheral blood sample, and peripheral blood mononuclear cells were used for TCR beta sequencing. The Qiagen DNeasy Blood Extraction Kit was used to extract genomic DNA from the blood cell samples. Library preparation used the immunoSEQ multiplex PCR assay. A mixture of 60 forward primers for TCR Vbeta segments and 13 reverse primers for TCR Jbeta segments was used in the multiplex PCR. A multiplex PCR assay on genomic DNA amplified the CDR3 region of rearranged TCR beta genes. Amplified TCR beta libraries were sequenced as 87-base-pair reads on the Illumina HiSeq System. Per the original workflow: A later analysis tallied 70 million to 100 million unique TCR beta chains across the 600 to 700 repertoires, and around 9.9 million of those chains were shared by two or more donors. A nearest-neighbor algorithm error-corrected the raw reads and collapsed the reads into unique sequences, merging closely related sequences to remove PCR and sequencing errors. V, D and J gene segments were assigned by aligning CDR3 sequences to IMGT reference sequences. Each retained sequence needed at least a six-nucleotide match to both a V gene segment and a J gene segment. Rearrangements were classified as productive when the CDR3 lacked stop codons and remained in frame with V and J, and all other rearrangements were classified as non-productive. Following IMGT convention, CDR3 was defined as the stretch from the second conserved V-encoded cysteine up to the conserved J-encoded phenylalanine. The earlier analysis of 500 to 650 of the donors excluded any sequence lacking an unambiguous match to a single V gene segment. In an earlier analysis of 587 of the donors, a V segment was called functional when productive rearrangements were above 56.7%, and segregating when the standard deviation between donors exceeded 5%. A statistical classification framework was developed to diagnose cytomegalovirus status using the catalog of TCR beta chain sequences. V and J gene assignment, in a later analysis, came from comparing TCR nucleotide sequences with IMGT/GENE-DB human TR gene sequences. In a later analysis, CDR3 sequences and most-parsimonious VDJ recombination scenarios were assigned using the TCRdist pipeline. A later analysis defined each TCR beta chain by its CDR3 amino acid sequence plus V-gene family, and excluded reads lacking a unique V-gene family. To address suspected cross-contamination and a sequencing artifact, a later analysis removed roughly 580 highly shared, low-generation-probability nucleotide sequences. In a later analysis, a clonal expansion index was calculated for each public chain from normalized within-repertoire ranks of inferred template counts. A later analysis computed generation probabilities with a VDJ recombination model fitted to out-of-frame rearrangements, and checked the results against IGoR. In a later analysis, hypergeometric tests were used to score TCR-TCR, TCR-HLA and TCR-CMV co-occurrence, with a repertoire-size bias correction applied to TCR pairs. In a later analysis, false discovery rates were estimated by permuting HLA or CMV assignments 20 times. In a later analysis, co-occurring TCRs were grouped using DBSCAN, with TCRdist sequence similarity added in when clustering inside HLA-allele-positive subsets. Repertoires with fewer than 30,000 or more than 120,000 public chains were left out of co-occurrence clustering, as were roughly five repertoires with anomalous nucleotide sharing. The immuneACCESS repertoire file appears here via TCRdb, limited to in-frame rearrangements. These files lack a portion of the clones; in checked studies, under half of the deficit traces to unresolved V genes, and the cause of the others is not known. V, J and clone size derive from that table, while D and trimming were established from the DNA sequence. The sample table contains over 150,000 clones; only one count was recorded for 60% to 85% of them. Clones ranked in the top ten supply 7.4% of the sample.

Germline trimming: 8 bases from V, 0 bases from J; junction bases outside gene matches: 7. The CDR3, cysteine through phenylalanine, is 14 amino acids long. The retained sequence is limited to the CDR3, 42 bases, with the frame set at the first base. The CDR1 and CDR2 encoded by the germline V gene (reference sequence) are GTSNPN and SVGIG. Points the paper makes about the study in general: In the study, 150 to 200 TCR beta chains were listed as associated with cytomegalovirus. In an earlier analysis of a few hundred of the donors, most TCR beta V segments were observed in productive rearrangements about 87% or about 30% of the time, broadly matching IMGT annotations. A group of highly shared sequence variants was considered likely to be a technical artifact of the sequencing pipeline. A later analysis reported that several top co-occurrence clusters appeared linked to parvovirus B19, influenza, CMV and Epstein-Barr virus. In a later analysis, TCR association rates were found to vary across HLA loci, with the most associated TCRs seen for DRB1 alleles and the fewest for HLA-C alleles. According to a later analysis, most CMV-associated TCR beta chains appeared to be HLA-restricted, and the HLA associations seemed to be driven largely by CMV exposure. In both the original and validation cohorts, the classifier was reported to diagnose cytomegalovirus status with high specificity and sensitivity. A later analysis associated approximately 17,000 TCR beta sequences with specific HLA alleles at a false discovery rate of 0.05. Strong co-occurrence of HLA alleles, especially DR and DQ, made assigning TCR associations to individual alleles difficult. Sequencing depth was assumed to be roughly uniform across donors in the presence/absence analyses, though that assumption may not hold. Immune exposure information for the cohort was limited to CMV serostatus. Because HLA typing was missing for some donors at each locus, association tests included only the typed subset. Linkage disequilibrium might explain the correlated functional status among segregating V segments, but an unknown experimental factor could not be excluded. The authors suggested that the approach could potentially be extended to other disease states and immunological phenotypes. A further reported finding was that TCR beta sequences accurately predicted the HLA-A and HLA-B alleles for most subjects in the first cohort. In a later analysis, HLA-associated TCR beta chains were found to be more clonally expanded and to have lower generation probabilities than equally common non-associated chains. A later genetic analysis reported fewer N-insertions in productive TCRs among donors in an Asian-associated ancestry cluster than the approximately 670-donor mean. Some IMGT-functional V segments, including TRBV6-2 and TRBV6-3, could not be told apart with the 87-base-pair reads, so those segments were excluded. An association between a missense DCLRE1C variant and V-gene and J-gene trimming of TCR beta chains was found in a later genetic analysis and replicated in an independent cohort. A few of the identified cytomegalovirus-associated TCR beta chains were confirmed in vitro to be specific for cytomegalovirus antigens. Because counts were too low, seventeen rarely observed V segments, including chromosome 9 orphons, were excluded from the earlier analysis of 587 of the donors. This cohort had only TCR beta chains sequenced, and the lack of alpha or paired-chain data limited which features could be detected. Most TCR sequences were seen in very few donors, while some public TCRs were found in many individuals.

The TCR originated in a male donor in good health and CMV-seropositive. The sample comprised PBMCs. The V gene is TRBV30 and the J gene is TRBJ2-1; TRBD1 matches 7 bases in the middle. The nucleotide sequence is TGTGCCGGAAAACAGGGGAGCTCCTACAATGAGCAGTTCTTC. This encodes CAGKQGSSYNEQFF. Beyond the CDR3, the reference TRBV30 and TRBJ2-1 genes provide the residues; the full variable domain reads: SQTIHQWPATLVQPVGSPLSLECTVEGTSNPNLYWYRQAAGRGLQLLFYSVGIGQISSEVPQNLSASRPQDRQFILSSKKLLLSDSGFYLCAGKQGSSYNEQFFGPGTRLTVL.